Listed below are T cell receptor beta chains from one sample, sequenced in a study of shared clonotypes between healthy human individuals. The table came from immunoSEQ multiplex PCR; TCRdb's copy has only in-frame clones and leaves some out. This table has over 750,000 clones, roughly 96% appearing once. The sequencing sample was made of naive CD8+ T cells sorted from blood. The receptors here all came from a man aged 30-40 years in good health. Both conserved end residues are part of each CDR3. The D gene is left open where the match is weak.

TRBJ1-5,15,-,TRBV4-1,TGCGCCAGCAGCCAGGTGGGGGCTTACAATCAGCCCCAGCATTTT,CASSQVGAYNQPQHF
TRBJ2-7,16,-,TRBV21-1,TGTGCCAGCAGCAGACAAACCCAGGGACGCCCCTACGAGCAGTACTTC,CASSRQTQGRPYEQYF
TRBJ2-1,13,TRBD1,TRBV5-1,TGCGCCAGCAGCGCGGGACAGGGGTATGAGCAGTTCTTC,CASSAGQGYEQFF
TRBJ2-2,16,TRBD2,TRBV9,TGTGCCAGCAGCCCCCGAGCGGGAGTAGGCACCGGGGAGCTGTTTTTT,CASSPRAGVGTGELFF
TRBJ2-5,16,-,TRBV2,TGTGCCAGCAAGAGTTGGGCGGAGGGTCTCCAAGAGACCCAGTACTTC,CASKSWAEGLQETQYF
TRBJ2-1,16,-,TRBV7-2,TGTGCCAGCAGCTTAGATTCCCCCAAGGTCAACAATGAGCAGTTCTTC,CASSLDSPKVNNEQFF
TRBJ2-7,17,TRBD2,TRBV7-9,TGTGCCAGCAGCTTACCCGTAGGGACTAGCGACTCCTACGAGCAGTACTTC,CASSLPVGTSDSYEQYF
TRBJ1-5,14,-,TRBV6-1,TGTGCCAGCTATGCAGGGAGATACAATCAGCCCCAGCATTTT,CASYAGRYNQPQHF
TRBJ2-1,15,TRBD2,TRBV27,TGTGCCAGCGGTAGGTCGGCGGGAGGGCCGAATGAGCAGTTCTTC,CASGRSAGGPNEQFF
TRBJ1-1,14,-,TRBV27,TGTGCCAGCAGTTCATACTCTGGGGACACTGAAGCTTTCTTT,CASSSYSGDTEAFF